These 15 T cell receptor beta chains came from one sample sequenced in a study of shared clonotypes between healthy human individuals. CD45RO negativity and positive selection for CCR7 defined naive CD8 cells, a population that excluded terminally differentiated effector memory CD45RA+ cells. Clones were read by immunoSEQ multiplex PCR, and TCRdb kept only the in-frame ones, dropping some. The profile covers around 1.9 million clones, with roughly 95% appearing a single time and 1.5% to 2% taken by the ten largest. The source material was naive CD8+ T cells from PBMCs. Every receptor here comes from a young man in good health. Some clones in this sample may be carry-over from other donors' samples.

This clone was seen only once. The V gene is TRBV5-4, the J gene TRBJ2-2, with 8 positions matching TRBD2. Germline-derived CDR1 and CDR2 are SGHNT and YYREEE (reference sequence). V shed 0 bases, J shed 5 bases, and the junction held 6 bases outside the gene matches. CDR3 size: 16 residues. For the CDR3, the DNA is TGTGCCAGCAGCTTGGGCAGCGGGAGCTCAACCGGGGAGCTGTTTTTT. It is translated as CASSLGSGSSTGELFF.

V is TRBV7-9 and J is TRBJ2-7, with 12 bases fitting TRBD2. The germline V gene encodes CDR1 SEHNR and CDR2 FQNEAQ (reference sequence). Trimming took 4 bases from V and 2 from J; bases not matched to a gene: 6. This CDR3 is 16 amino acids long. The CDR3 DNA sequence: TGTGCCAGCAGCTCCCCGACTAGCGGGAGCCCCTACGAGCAGTACTTC. The encoded protein is CASSSPTSGSPYEQYF.

The chain is built from TRBV29-1 and TRBJ2-1; D uncertain. The CDR3 length is 11 residues. The ends were cut back, 6 bases at V and 7 bases at J, with 10 bases in the middle. Germline-derived CDR1 and CDR2 are SQVTM and ANQGSEA. As DNA, the CDR3 is TGCAGCGTCGATGGTGGAAATGAGCAGTTCTTC. Translating it yields CSVDGGNEQFF.

V and J are TRBV28 and TRBJ2-7; D is undetermined. There are 17 residues in the CDR3. Germline-derived CDR1 and CDR2 are MDHEN and SYDVKM. With 2 bases removed from V and 0 bases from J, the gap between germline ends came to 17 bases. The CDR3 bases are TGTGCCAGCAGTTTACCTCCCTCGTCCTTAAGCTCCTACGAGCAGTACTTC. Translated: CASSLPPSSLSSYEQYF.

Notes on this clone: The sample has other DNA sequences that encode this CDR3 too. The V gene is TRBV13, the J gene TRBJ2-7; possible D gene TRBD2, 5 bases. This CDR3 has 13 amino acids. V was clipped by 0 bases and J by 3 bases, with 6 bases between them. The germline V gene encodes CDR1 PRHDT and CDR2 FYEKMQ (reference sequence). DNA of the CDR3: TGTGCCAGCAGCTTAGGTGGAGGCTACGAGCAGTACTTC. It is translated as CASSLGGGYEQYF.

This clone was counted only a few times. V is TRBV28 and J is TRBJ1-2; 7 bases match TRBD1. The CDR3 contains 16 residues. Losses at the gene ends were 1 base for V and 7 bases for J; bases not matched to a gene: 12. CDR1 MDHEN and CDR2 SYDVKM come from the germline V gene. The CDR3 sequence: CASSLFPDRAAGGYTF. In nucleotides, the CDR3 is TGTGCCAGCAGTTTATTCCCCGACAGGGCGGCTGGTGGCTACACCTTC.

The chain carries TRBV28 and TRBJ2-7, with TRBD2 as a possible D gene (6 bases). The CDR3 covers 15 residues. Trimming removed 2 bases from V and 2 bases from J, with 13 bases in between. The germline gives CDR1 MDHEN, CDR2 SYDVKM. The CDR3 nucleotides are TGTGCCAGCAGTTTAGGGGCGGGACCTCCCTACGAGCAGTACTTC. As protein: CASSLGAGPPYEQYF. The entire variable domain, with the rest obtained from reference TRBV28 and TRBJ2-7, is as follows: DVKVTQSSRYLVKRTGEKVFLECVQDMDHENMFWYRQDPGLGLRLIYFSYDVKMKEKGDIPEGYSVSREKKERFSLILESASTNQTSMYLCASSLGAGPPYEQYFGPGTRLTVT.

The V gene is TRBV5-8, the J gene TRBJ2-3, with D unclear. The V gene's germline CDR1 is SGHTS and CDR2 YDEGEE. V was cut by 2 bases and J by 0 bases, with 13 bases left in between. The CDR3 runs 16 residues. CDR3 in amino acids: CASSLWGLSSTDTQYF. The CDR3 nucleotides are TGTGCCAGCAGCTTATGGGGTCTATCTAGCACAGATACGCAGTATTTT.

The chain employs TRBV6-6 and TRBJ1-1; possibly TRBD1 for D (5 bases). Germline assignment: CDR1 MNHNY and CDR2 SVGAGI (reference sequence). V was clipped by 7 bases and J by 4 bases, with 10 bases between them. The CDR3 loop spans 12 amino acids. The DNA of the CDR3 is TGTGCCAGCATCCTGGGGGGCACTGAAGCTTTCTTT. Translated: CASILGGTEAFF.

The rearrangement joins TRBV9 to TRBJ2-7, with 14 bases aligning to TRBD2. After removal of 0 bases from V and 2 bases from J, the junction contained 7 bases not matched to a gene. The CDR3 loop spans 18 amino acids. Germline values: CDR1 SGDLS, CDR2 YYNGEE. The CDR3 DNA sequence: TGTGCCAGCAGCGTAGGAGGGACTAGCGGGAGAAGACCCTACGAGCAGTACTTC. It specifies CASSVGGTSGRRPYEQYF.

About this clone: Other nucleotide sequences in the sample specify the same CDR3. This rearrangement joins TRBV4-3 to TRBJ2-7, with TRBD2 identical over 7 bases. The V gene end was trimmed by 1 base and the J gene end by 0 bases; junction bases not matched to a gene: 6. The CDR3 extends over 16 amino acids. Germline lookup yields CDR1 LGHNA and CDR2 YSLEER. CDR3 DNA: TGCGCCAGCAGCCAAGGTAGCGGGCGGAGCTCCTACGAGCAGTACTTC. This gives the protein CASSQGSGRSSYEQYF.

The chain combines TRBV4-3 with TRBJ2-7, with unresolved D. From germline, CDR1 is LGHNA and CDR2 YSLEER. This CDR3 contains 17 residues. V lost 0 bases and J 0 bases, leaving 15 bases between the germline ends. The CDR3 region is CASSQDVRLHTSYEQYF. The CDR3 coding sequence is TGCGCCAGCAGCCAAGACGTCCGGCTACACACCTCCTACGAGCAGTACTTC.

This rearrangement joins TRBV27 to TRBJ2-1; 8 nucleotides line up with TRBD2. The V gene's germline CDR1 is MNHEY and CDR2 SMNVEV (reference sequence). This CDR3 contains 15 residues. With V trimmed by 7 bases and J by 2 bases, 7 bases remained unmatched. CDR3 in amino acids: CASTVLADPYNEQFF. The CDR3 bases are TGTGCCAGCACCGTACTAGCGGACCCCTACAATGAGCAGTTCTTC.

This clone was recorded once. This chain links TRBV6-5 with TRBJ1-2; 10 bases match TRBD1. Germline CDR1 and CDR2: MNHEY and SVGAGI. This CDR3 comprises 13 residues. The V and J ends lost 10 bases and 8 bases, in that order; junction bases with no gene match: 10. The CDR3: CATRTGGRWGYTF. The CDR3, as DNA: TGTGCCACCAGGACAGGGGGGCGTTGGGGCTACACCTTC.

The chain links TRBV7-9 to TRBJ2-3; D is ambiguous. CDR1 is SEHNR and CDR2 is FQNEAQ in the germline V gene (reference sequence). The V end was cut by 2 bases, the J end by 2 bases, with 5 bases between. This CDR3 is 13 amino acids long. The CDR3: CASSLPPTDTQYF. In DNA, the CDR3 is TGTGCCAGCAGCTTACCCCCCACAGATACGCAGTATTTT.